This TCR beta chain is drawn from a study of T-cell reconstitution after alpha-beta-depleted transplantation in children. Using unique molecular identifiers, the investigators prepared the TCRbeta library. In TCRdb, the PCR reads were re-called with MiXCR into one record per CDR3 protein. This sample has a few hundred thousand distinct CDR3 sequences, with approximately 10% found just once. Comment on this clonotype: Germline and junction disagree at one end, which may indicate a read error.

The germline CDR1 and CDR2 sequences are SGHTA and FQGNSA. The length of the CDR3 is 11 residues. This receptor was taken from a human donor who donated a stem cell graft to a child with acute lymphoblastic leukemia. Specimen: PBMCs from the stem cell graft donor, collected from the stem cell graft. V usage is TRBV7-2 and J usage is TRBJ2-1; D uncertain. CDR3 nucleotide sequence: TGTGCCAGCAGTTCCTACATTGAGCAGTTCTTC. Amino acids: CASSSYIEQFF.